This TCR beta chain was sequenced during a study of shared clonotypes between healthy human individuals. Germline V gene data show CDR1 as MNHNS and CDR2 as SASEGT. V shed 7 bases and J shed 2 bases, with 15 bases lying between them. The CDR3 is 15 amino acids. TCRdb's copy holds only in-frame clones and misses some; the assay was immunoSEQ multiplex PCR. Found here are some 2,000,000 clones, about 94% of them singletons; the top ten hold roughly 0.13%. The clonotype originates from a man between 18 and 35 years old in good health. Input material: naive CD4+ T cells sorted from blood. The sample's subset: CD45RA+ positively selected. The chain joins TRBV6-1 to TRBJ2-1, with D maybe TRBD1 (6 bases). CDR3 coding DNA: TGTGCCAGCACTCCAGGGGCTAGCCCCTACAATGAGCAGTTCTTC. Its translation is CASTPGASPYNEQFF.